This T cell receptor (beta chain) was captured in a study of siplizumab effects on memory and regulatory T cells. Some clones are missing from TCRdb's copy, which holds only in-frame ones; the method was immunoSEQ multiplex PCR. This table holds about 56,000 clones, less than 98% found once. Sequencing was carried out using naive CD8+ T cells sorted from blood. This receptor was obtained from a human donor in good health.

The CDR3 DNA reads TGTGCCAGCAGACTACAGGGGCTGAACACTGAAGCTTTCTTT. Its protein product is CASRLQGLNTEAFF. This rearrangement joins TRBV27 to TRBJ1-1; 7 positions match TRBD1. The germline CDR1 and CDR2 sequences are MNHEY and SMNVEV (reference sequence). The V segment lost 6 bases and the J segment 0 bases; nucleotides outside the gene matches: 4. The CDR3 contains 14 residues.